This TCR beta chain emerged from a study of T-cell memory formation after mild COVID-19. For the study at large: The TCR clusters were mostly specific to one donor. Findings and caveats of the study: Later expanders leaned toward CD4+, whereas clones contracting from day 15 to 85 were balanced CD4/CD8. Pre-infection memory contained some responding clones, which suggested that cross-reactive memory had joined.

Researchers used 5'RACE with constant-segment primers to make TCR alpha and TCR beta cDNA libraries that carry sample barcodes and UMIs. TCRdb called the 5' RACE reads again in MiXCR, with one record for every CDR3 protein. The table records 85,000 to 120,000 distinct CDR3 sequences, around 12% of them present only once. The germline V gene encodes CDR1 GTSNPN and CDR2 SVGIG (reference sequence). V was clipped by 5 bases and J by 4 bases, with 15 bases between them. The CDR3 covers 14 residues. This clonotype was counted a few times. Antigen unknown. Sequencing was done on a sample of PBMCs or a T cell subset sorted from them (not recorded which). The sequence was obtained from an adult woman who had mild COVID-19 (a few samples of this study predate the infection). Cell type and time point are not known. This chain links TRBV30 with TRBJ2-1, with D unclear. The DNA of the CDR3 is TGTGCCTGGGGCGTTAACCTGGATTACAATGAGCAGTTCTTC. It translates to CAWGVNLDYNEQFF.